These 15 T cell receptor beta chains were sequenced from one sample in a study of cytomegalovirus exposure and HLA in healthy donors. This PCR relied on a set of 60 Vbeta primers and 13 Jbeta primers. Method: immunoSEQ multiplex PCR; TCRdb's copy keeps in-frame clones and lacks some. The table has around 190,000 clones, 81% seen once. Sample: PBMCs. All receptors come from a middle-aged man in good health and CMV-seropositive.

The DNA of the CDR3 is TGTGCCAGCAGTCCGGACAGGGAGCGCTATGGCTACACCTTC. Translating it yields CASSPDRERYGYTF. This rearrangement joins TRBV2 to TRBJ1-2, with TRBD1 identical over 8 bases. Trimming at V came to 5 bases and at J to 4 bases, leaving 6 bases not matched to a gene. This CDR3 contains 14 residues. Per germline, CDR1 SNHLY and CDR2 FYNNEI.

CDR3 sequence reads: CASSLLATDNEQFF. The CDR3 nucleotides read TGTGCCAGCAGCTTACTAGCTACCGACAATGAGCAGTTCTTC. This chain connects TRBV7-9 to TRBJ2-1; a possible D gene is TRBD2 (5 bases). In germline, CDR1 is SEHNR, CDR2 FQNEAQ (reference sequence). V lost 2 bases and J 5 bases, leaving 10 bases between the germline ends. The CDR3 sequence is 14 residues long.

The table lists this clone with a count of one. The chain recombines TRBV27 with TRBJ2-7, with 16 bases identical to TRBD2. CDR3 length equals 17 residues. Germline loops: CDR1 MNHEY, CDR2 SMNVEV (reference sequence). The trim removed 8 bases at V and 6 bases at J, leaving 13 bases unmatched. CDR3 bases: TGTGCCAGCGGGACTAGCGGGAGGGCTGGGGCCCCAAGCGAGCAGTACTTC. Translation gives CASGTSGRAGAPSEQYF.

The V and J genes are TRBV11-3 and TRBJ2-1, with TRBD2 matching over 7 bases. Trimming took 4 bases from V and 9 from J; bases not matched to a gene: 12. Germline CDR1 and CDR2: SGHNT and YENEEA. The CDR3 totals 15 residues. CDR3 coding DNA: TGTGCCAGCAGCTCCGGCCAGGCAGGGAGGGGTGAGCAGTTCTTC. This encodes CASSSGQAGRGEQFF.

The rearrangement joins TRBV6-5 to TRBJ2-2; 7 bases are a match to TRBD1. The length of the CDR3 is 15 residues. Trimming at V came to 7 bases and at J to 4 bases, leaving 9 bases not matched to a gene. Germline V CDR1 and CDR2: MNHEY, SVGAGI. CDR3 in DNA: TGTGCCAGCATAGAGACAGGGTTCTTCACCGGGGAGCTGTTTTTT. This encodes CASIETGFFTGELFF.

This CDR3 is CASSQVRDRGYNEQFF. DNA for the CDR3: TGTGCCAGCAGCCAAGTTCGGGACAGGGGTTACAATGAGCAGTTCTTC. The gene calls are TRBV7-2 and TRBJ2-1, with 10 bases identical to TRBD1. The germline V gene has CDR1 SGHTA and CDR2 FQGNSA. V dropped 5 bases and J dropped 4; count of bases not matched to a gene: 8. This CDR3 is 16 amino acids long. Complete variable domain (other parts from reference TRBV7-2 and TRBJ2-1): GAGVSQSPSNKVTEKGKDVELRCDPISGHTALYWYRQSLGQGLEFLIYFQGNSAPDKSGLPSDRFSAERTGGSVSTLTIQRTQQEDSAVYLCASSQVRDRGYNEQFFGPGTRLTVL.

V is TRBV11-2 and J is TRBJ1-1, with D perhaps matching TRBD1 (5 bases). This CDR3 contains 13 residues. Germline CDR1 SGHAT, CDR2 FQNNGV. Trimming took 5 bases from V and 5 from J, leaving 12 bases between them. The CDR3 DNA is TGTGCCAGCAGCCCGCAGGGAGGGACTGAAGCTTTCTTT. It codes for CASSPQGGTEAFF.

The chain links TRBV7-3 to TRBJ2-2; 11 nucleotides agree with TRBD2. J lost 1 base, V lost 5 bases, and 6 bases had no gene match. Germline V lookup: CDR1 SGHTA, CDR2 FQGTGA. CDR3 size: 17 residues. The CDR3, as DNA: TGTGCCAGCAGCCAGAGCCTAGCGGGAGGGAACACCGGGGAGCTGTTTTTT. Amino acid sequence: CASSQSLAGGNTGELFF. Combining the CDR3 with reference TRBV7-3 and TRBJ2-2 gives the whole variable domain GAGVSQTPSNKVTEKGKYVELRCDPISGHTALYWYRQSLGQGPEFLIYFQGTGAADDSGLPNDRFFAVRPEGSVSTLKIQRTERGDSAVYLCASSQSLAGGNTGELFFGEGSRLTVL.

This sequence joins TRBV27 and TRBJ2-7, with 9 bases lining up with TRBD2. J was trimmed by 3 bases and V by 2 bases; bases with no gene match: 5. Germline CDR1 MNHEY, CDR2 SMNVEV (reference sequence). The CDR3 consists of 15 residues. CDR3 loop: CASSLTGLAIYEQYF. DNA for the CDR3: TGTGCCAGCAGTTTAACGGGACTAGCAATCTACGAGCAGTACTTC.

The chain employs TRBV5-1 and TRBJ1-5; 7 bases map to TRBD1. Germline CDR1 is SGHRS and CDR2 is YFSETQ. The CDR3 is 17 residues long. The trim removed 9 bases at V and 3 bases at J, leaving 18 bases unmatched. The CDR3 sequence: CATDATGVPTINQPQHF. DNA of the CDR3: TGCGCCACCGACGCTACAGGGGTCCCCACTATCAATCAGCCCCAGCATTTT.

The sample holds a few counts of this clone. This chain connects TRBV2 to TRBJ2-7; TRBD1 matches at 7 bases. The germline V gene has CDR1 SNHLY and CDR2 FYNNEI. V shed 6 bases and J 5 bases; nucleotides not matched to a gene: 10. The CDR3 spans 14 residues. DNA for the CDR3: TGTGCCAGCAGCGATGACAGGGTCGTGGACGAGCAGTACTTC. Translating it yields CASSDDRVVDEQYF.

As regards this clone: An end of the junction does not agree with germline; a read error may underlie this. This rearrangement joins TRBV6-1 to TRBJ2-7; D possibly corresponds to TRBD2 (5 bases). The CDR3 loop spans 16 amino acids. The germline V gene encodes CDR1 MNHNS and CDR2 SASEGT. This chain's CDR3 is CVSGERISRANYEQYF. In nucleotides, the CDR3 is TGTGTCAGCGGTGAGAGAATCTCGAGGGCCAACTACGAGCAGTACTTC.

This chain joins TRBV7-9 and TRBJ2-5; 11 bases map to TRBD2. Germline lookup yields CDR1 SEHNR and CDR2 FQNEAQ (reference sequence). This CDR3 spans 17 amino acids. V trimming: 1 base; J trimming: 4 bases; junction bases outside the gene matches: 8. DNA for the CDR3: TGTGCCAGCAGCTTAGTGATAGCGGGGGGGCCCGGAGAGACCCAGTACTTC. This gives the protein CASSLVIAGGPGETQYF.

The V call is TRBV19, the J call TRBJ1-2; 8 nucleotides match TRBD1. The germline gives CDR1 LNHDA, CDR2 SQIVND (reference sequence). The CDR3 length is 13 residues. V lost 7 bases and J lost 6; bases outside the gene matches: 7. The CDR3 here is CASTTSGGNGYTF. The CDR3 DNA reads TGTGCCAGTACGACGTCAGGGGGCAATGGCTACACCTTC.

The V gene is TRBV7-9, the J gene TRBJ2-1, with TRBD2 as a possible D gene (6 bases). The CDR3 is 15 amino acids. The V end was cut by 3 bases, the J end by 8 bases, with 17 bases between. Germline V CDR1 and CDR2: SEHNR, FQNEAQ (reference sequence). In DNA form, the CDR3 reads TGTGCCAGCAGCTTTGGTACGGGACTTTACGATGAGCAGTTCTTC. It is translated as CASSFGTGLYDEQFF.